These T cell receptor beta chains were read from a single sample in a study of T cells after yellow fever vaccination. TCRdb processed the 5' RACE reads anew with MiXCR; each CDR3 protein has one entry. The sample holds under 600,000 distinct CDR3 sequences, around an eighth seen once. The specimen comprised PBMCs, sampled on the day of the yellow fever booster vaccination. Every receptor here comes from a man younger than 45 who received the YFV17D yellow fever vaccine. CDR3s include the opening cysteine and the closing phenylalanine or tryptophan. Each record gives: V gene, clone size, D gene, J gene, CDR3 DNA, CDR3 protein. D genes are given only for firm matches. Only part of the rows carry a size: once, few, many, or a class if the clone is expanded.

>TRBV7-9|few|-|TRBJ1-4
TGTGCCAGCAGCAGGACAGCTGGAGGGTTGTTGGAAAAACTGTTTTTT
CASSRTAGGLLEKLFF
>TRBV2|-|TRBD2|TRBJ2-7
TGTGCCAGCAGATTGTTGGCTAGCGGGAGCCTAGAGCAGTACTTC
CASRLLASGSLEQYF
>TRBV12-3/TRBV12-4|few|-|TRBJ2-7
TGTGCCAGCAGTTTAGCGGGGAGCGCTTACGAGCAGTACTTC
CASSLAGSAYEQYF
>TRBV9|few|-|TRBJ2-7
TGTGCCAGCAGCGGCCCGGGGCGGGGTAGCGAGCAGTACTTC
CASSGPGRGSEQYF
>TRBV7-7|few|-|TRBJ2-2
TGTGCCAGCAGCTTAGTGGCAGGGTCCCCCGGGGAGCTGTTTTTT
CASSLVAGSPGELFF
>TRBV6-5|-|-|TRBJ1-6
TGTGCCAGCAGTTATTGGGGGGAAAATTCACCCCTCCACTTT
CASSYWGENSPLHF
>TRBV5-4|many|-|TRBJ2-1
TGTGCCAGCAGCTTGGGGGCAGGGCCAAACAATGAGCAGTTCTTC
CASSLGAGPNNEQFF
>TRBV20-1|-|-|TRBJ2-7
TGCAGTGCCCCAGCGGTCTCCTACGAGCAGTACTTC
CSAPAVSYEQYF
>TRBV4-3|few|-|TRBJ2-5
TGCGCCAGCAGCCAGACCGGGACCGGTTTTCGGACCCAGTACTTC
CASSQTGTGFRTQYF
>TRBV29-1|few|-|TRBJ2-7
TGCAGCGTTTTAAACAGAAGCTACGAGCAGTACTTC
CSVLNRSYEQYF
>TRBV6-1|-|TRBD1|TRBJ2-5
TGTGCCAGCGGGACCGGGACAGGGGAAGAGACCCAGTACTTC
CASGTGTGEETQYF
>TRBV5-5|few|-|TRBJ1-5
TGTGCCAGCAGCTTGGATGACCTCCCTAATCAGCCCCAGCATTTT
CASSLDDLPNQPQHF